Below, one T cell receptor (beta chain) is given with its context. Sequencing was performed with immunoSEQ multiplex PCR; in TCRdb, only in-frame clones are kept and a portion is missing. This table has roughly 240,000 clones, roughly 87% appearing once. The entry originates in a study of blood T cell repertoires in COVID-19. The study recruited people aged about 18 to 89 years across about two dozen US areas. The V gene end was trimmed by 5 bases and the J gene end by 8 bases; junction bases not matched to a gene: 17. Germline-derived CDR1 and CDR2 are LNHDA and SQIVND (reference sequence). The CDR3 covers 18 residues.

The sample was PBMCs or T cells enriched from blood (not recorded which). The receptor comes from a woman between 25 and 40 years old with acute COVID-19. V and J are TRBV19 and TRBJ2-1, with 11 positions matching TRBD1. The CDR3: CASSGDGTGGWGMDEQFF. The CDR3 DNA reads TGTGCCAGTAGTGGCGATGGGACAGGGGGATGGGGTATGGATGAGCAGTTCTTC.